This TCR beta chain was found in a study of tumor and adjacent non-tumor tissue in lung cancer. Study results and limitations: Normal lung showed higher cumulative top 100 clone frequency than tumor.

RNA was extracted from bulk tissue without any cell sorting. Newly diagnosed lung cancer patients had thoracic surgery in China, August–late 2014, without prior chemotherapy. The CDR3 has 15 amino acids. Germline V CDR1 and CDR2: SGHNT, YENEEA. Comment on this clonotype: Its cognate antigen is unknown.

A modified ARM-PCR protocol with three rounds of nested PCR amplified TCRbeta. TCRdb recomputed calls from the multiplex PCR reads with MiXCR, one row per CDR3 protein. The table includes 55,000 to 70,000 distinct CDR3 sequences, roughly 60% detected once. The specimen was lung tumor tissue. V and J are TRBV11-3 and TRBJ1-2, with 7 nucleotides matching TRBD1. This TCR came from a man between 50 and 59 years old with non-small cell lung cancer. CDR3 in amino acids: CARSNRRQGAHGYTF. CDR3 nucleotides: TGTGCTAGGAGCAACAGAAGACAGGGAGCCCATGGCTACACCTTC.